The 8 T cell receptor beta chains given below trace back to one sample, sequenced in a study of T cells in Graves' hyperthyroidism and ophthalmopathy. TCR beta CDR3 sequences were amplified from RNA transcripts. HTBI primers were used for first-round RT-PCR of the TCR CDR3. Each CDR3 protein gets one entry after TCRdb re-called the multiplex PCR reads with MiXCR. The table includes 560,000 or so distinct CDR3 sequences, about half detected once. The sequencing sample was made of peripheral blood or thyroid tissue (not recorded which). These receptor sequences come from a young woman with Graves' hyperthyroidism.

The chain couples TRBV7-8 to TRBJ1-1; 7 bases line up with TRBD1. V was pared by 3 bases and J by 5 bases, with 15 bases of the junction left unmatched. The CDR3 spans 17 residues. CDR1 and CDR2 from the germline V gene are SGHVS and FQNEAQ. CDR3 bases: TGTGCCAGCAGCTTCCGGGGGACAGCCCACAAGGAAACTGAAGCTTTCTTT. Translated: CASSFRGTAHKETEAFF.

This clonotype was recorded at least ten times. The chain has TRBV2 and TRBJ1-6; TRBD1 might be the D (6 bases). The CDR3 spans 13 residues. The V end lost 6 bases, the J end lost 7 bases, and 10 bases lay between the germline ends. The germline CDR1 and CDR2 sequences are SNHLY and FYNNEI. The CDR3 DNA sequence: TGTGCCAGCAGGCAGGACAGAAATTCACCCCTCCACTTT. This codes for CASRQDRNSPLHF.

This chain links TRBV9 with TRBJ2-7; 8 bases are a match to TRBD2. The end of the DNA is better explained by TRBJ2-1, so the J call may be wrong. The germline CDR1 and CDR2 sequences are SGDLS and YYNGEE. CDR3 length: 13 residues. CDR3 residues: CASSFSGNNEQFF. Written as DNA, the CDR3 is TGTGCCAGCAGCTTTAGCGGGAACAATGAGCAGTTCTTC.

Worth noting for this clonotype: A read error may explain this, as a much larger clone is one base away. The rearrangement uses TRBV15 and TRBJ1-1; a possible D gene is TRBD1 (5 bases). The CDR3 has 14 residues. The V gene lost 5 bases and the J gene lost 4 bases, with 14 bases spanning the gap. Germline V gives CDR1 LNHNV, CDR2 YYDKDF (reference sequence). The CDR3 spells CATSGARVSTEAFF. The CDR3 DNA follows: TGTGCCACCAGCGGGGCCAGGGTGAGCACTGAAGCTTTCTTT.

In its sample, this clonotype was seen once. The chain uses TRBV20-1 and TRBJ1-1; D is ambiguous. The length of the CDR3 is 12 residues. Germline V gene data show CDR1 as DFQATT and CDR2 as SNEGSKA (reference sequence). Trimming cost V 5 bases and J 8 bases, with 15 bases left between them. The chain's CDR3 is CSAPMVGREAFF. CDR3 coding DNA: TGCAGTGCTCCCATGGTGGGCAGGGAAGCTTTCTTT.

This sequence joins TRBV11-1 and TRBJ1-3; the match to TRBD1 covers 7 bases. The junction had 4 bases not matched to a gene; V was cut back by 0 bases and J by 2 bases. Germline CDR1 reads SGHAT; CDR2 reads FQDESV (reference sequence). This CDR3 has 16 residues. The CDR3 DNA is TGTGCCAGCAGCTTAGCTCCAGGGGGTGCTGGAAACACCATATATTTT. This codes for CASSLAPGGAGNTIYF.

The chain joins TRBV7-9 to TRBJ2-5; 8 bases fit TRBD1. From germline, CDR1 is SEHNR and CDR2 FQNEAQ (reference sequence). V trimming: 1 base; J trimming: 5 bases; junction bases outside the gene matches: 6. The CDR3 has 15 amino acids. As DNA, the CDR3 is TGTGCCAGCAGCTTAGGGACAGGGAGTTCGGAGACCCAGTACTTC. Protein: CASSLGTGSSETQYF. Filled out from reference TRBV7-9 and TRBJ2-5, the complete variable domain reads DTGVSQNPRHKITKRGQNVTFRCDPISEHNRLYWYRQTLGQGPEFLTYFQNEAQLEKSRLLSDRFSAERPKGSFSTLEIQRTEQGDSAMYLCASSLGTGSSETQYFGPGTRLLVL.

The rearrangement uses TRBV10-3 and TRBJ1-2, with D possibly matching TRBD1 (5 bases). CDR3 length equals 12 residues. The ends were cut back, 10 bases at V and 2 bases at J, with 11 bases in the middle. Germline-derived CDR1 and CDR2 are ENHRY and SYGVKD. The CDR3 protein is CATPGGNYGYTF. The DNA for the CDR3 is TGTGCCACGCCGGGGGGGAACTATGGCTACACCTTC.